This T cell receptor (beta chain) emerged from a study of shared clonotypes between healthy human individuals. Trimming removed 4 bases from V and 0 bases from J; junction bases left unmatched: 10. This CDR3 has 18 residues. Germline CDR1 reads SEHNR; CDR2 reads FQNEAQ (reference sequence). Sequenced by immunoSEQ multiplex PCR; TCRdb stores in-frame clones only, minus some. The sample includes under 1,100,000 clones, 75% of them seen just once. The TCR sequence derives from a young man in good health. This chain links TRBV7-9 with TRBJ1-3; 9 bases map to TRBD1. The sequenced sample consisted of memory CD4+ T cells sorted from blood. This sample's subset: CD45RA-negative fraction. The CDR3 DNA reads TGTGCCAGCAGCTGGAATGTGGGACAGGGCGGCTCTGGAAACACCATATATTTT. This codes for CASSWNVGQGGSGNTIYF.